The sample holds a few counts of the clone carrying this T cell receptor (beta chain). Its antigen is undetermined. This specimen belongs to a study of T cells in Graves' hyperthyroidism and ophthalmopathy. Overall study results and limits: Most clonotypes expanded in the thyroid (above 0.001) were also present in blood.

Trimming left V 5 bases short and J 1 base short, with 20 bases between. The CDR3 loop spans 17 amino acids. Per germline, CDR1 MDHEN and CDR2 SYDVKM. Researchers took RNA transcripts and amplified the TCR beta CDR3 regions from them. The TCR CDR3 first-round RT-PCR relied on the HTBI primer set. TCRdb used MiXCR to reprocess the multiplex PCR reads, holding one entry per CDR3 protein. The table has about 530,000 distinct CDR3 sequences, approximately 17% seen once. The sequenced sample was blood. The V call is TRBV28, the J call TRBJ1-2, with D possibly matching TRBD1 (5 bases). The receptor was derived from a woman aged 18-29 years with Graves' ophthalmopathy. DNA of the CDR3: TGTGCCAGCAGTACAATACAGGAATCTTATTTTAACTATGGCTACACCTTC. Amino acids: CASSTIQESYFNYGYTF.